This T cell receptor (beta chain) is drawn from a study of blood T cell repertoires in COVID-19. Study in general: Acute and convalescent COVID-19 specimens originated in the United States, Italy and Spain. T cells, B-cell-depleted T cells, or PBMCs supplied cDNA or gDNA.

The CDR3 has 13 residues. The germline V gene has CDR1 LGHNA and CDR2 YNFKEQ. V trimming: 10 bases; J trimming: 8 bases; junction bases outside the gene matches: 11. Authors' methods: Amplification from reference gene primers served as the basis for estimated nucleated cell counts. Using immunoSEQ multiplex PCR, the repertoire was profiled, and TCRdb retains in-frame clones only, with some absent. For V, J and clone size, that table is used; D and trimming come from the DNA. The repertoire holds fewer than 300,000 clones, with about 89% as singletons. The gene calls are TRBV4-2 and TRBJ2-5; TRBD2 agrees at 9 bases. Sequences were obtained from peripheral blood. This clonotype was sampled from a woman in her forties or fifties with acute or convalescent COVID-19. The CDR3 nucleotides read TGTGCCACAACCTTAGCGGGAGAAGGAACCCAGTACTTC. Residues: CATTLAGEGTQYF.